Listed below are T cell receptor beta chains from one sample, sequenced in a study of beta chain features in type 1 diabetes. TCRdb's copy holds only in-frame clones and misses some; the assay was immunoSEQ multiplex PCR. Of 300,000 to 350,000 clones in the sample, approximately 13% were seen once. The sample comprised naive CD4+ T cells from blood. The receptors shown here come from a woman in her late teens or twenties with type 1 diabetes. Both conserved end residues are part of each CDR3. Fields, in order: D gene, J gene, V gene, clone size, CDR3 DNA, CDR3 protein. A D gene is named only where the DNA matches it firmly. Expanded clones get a size class; other rows say once, few or many, or leave the size out.

.,TRBJ1-3,TRBV11-2,.,TGTGCCAGCAGCCCACCCTACTCTGGAAACACCATATATTTT,CASSPPYSGNTIYF
.,TRBJ2-1,TRBV7-9,few,TGTGCCAGCAGCTTAGCTGGGGTACGGGGAAAGAATGAGCAGTTCTTC,CASSLAGVRGKNEQFF
TRBD1,TRBJ1-3,TRBV30,.,TGTGCCTGGAGTGCCGACAGGGTATCCAGTGGAAACACCATATATTTT,CAWSADRVSSGNTIYF
.,TRBJ1-1,TRBV27,few,TGTGCCAGCAGTGGTCCAGGGCGGGGTGAAGCTTTCTTT,CASSGPGRGEAFF
TRBD1,TRBJ1-2,TRBV30,few,TGTGCCTGGAGTCGGGGACAGGGTTGGGGCTACACCTTC,CAWSRGQGWGYTF
TRBD2,TRBJ2-2,TRBV15,few,TGTGCCACCAGCAATCGGCGGGGGGACACCGGGGAGCTGTTTTTT,CATSNRRGDTGELFF
.,TRBJ2-7,TRBV5-1,.,TGCGCCAGCAGCCCTTCGCCAGATTCCTCCTACGAGCAGTACTTC,CASSPSPDSSYEQYF
.,TRBJ2-2,TRBV5-4,few,TGTGCCAGCAGCCAAGATGCGGGGTTACCCGGGGAGCTGTTTTTT,CASSQDAGLPGELFF
TRBD2,TRBJ2-3,TRBV7-2,few,TGTGCCAGCAGCTTAGACCCCCCCCTAGCGGGCACAGATACGCAGTATTTT,CASSLDPPLAGTDTQYF
TRBD2,TRBJ2-1,TRBV25-1,.,TGTGCCAGCAGTGAATCGCTAGCGGGAGAAGGCCACAATGAGCAGTTCTTC,CASSESLAGEGHNEQFF
.,TRBJ1-5,TRBV2,.,TGTGCCAGCAGTGATACAGGTCGCAATCAGCCCCAGCATTTT,CASSDTGRNQPQHF
.,TRBJ2-7,TRBV6-1,.,TGTGCCAGCAGTGCTTACCGGGACACTCCCTACGAGCAGTACTTC,CASSAYRDTPYEQYF
TRBD2,TRBJ2-1,TRBV18,few,TGTGCCAGCTCACCGGGTGTGACTAGCGGGAATGAGCAGTTCTTC,CASSPGVTSGNEQFF
.,TRBJ2-2,TRBV9,.,TGTGCCAGCAGCGTGGCAGCGGGGAGGGGGACCGGGGAGCTGTTTTTT,CASSVAAGRGTGELFF
.,TRBJ1-5,TRBV25-1,few,TGTGCCAGCAGTGACTGGACAAACAATCAGCCCCAGCATTTT,CASSDWTNNQPQHF
TRBD1,TRBJ2-1,TRBV2,.,TGTGCCAGCAGCCTCGACAGGGAAAATGAGCAGTTCTTC,CASSLDRENEQFF
TRBD2,TRBJ2-1,TRBV19,few,TGTGCCAGTAGTGGCCCCCCAGCGGGGGAAGAGCAGTTCTTC,CASSGPPAGEEQFF
TRBD2,TRBJ2-1,TRBV19,.,TGTGCCAGTAGTATAAATAGGGTAGCGGGAGCCTATGAGCAGTTCTTC,CASSINRVAGAYEQFF
.,TRBJ2-5,TRBV5-1,few,TGCGCCAGCAGCCGGAGGGCGGCGACCCAAGAGACCCAGTACTTC,CASSRRAATQETQYF
.,TRBJ2-1,TRBV7-3,few,TGTGCCAGCAGCTTAACGAGGGAAAGCTACAATGAGCAGTTCTTC,CASSLTRESYNEQFF
TRBD1,TRBJ2-7,TRBV6-6,.,TGTGCCAGCAGTACAGGGGCCTACGAGCAGTACTTC,CASSTGAYEQYF
TRBD2,TRBJ2-7,TRBV6-1,.,TGTGCCAGCAACCTTAGCGGGAGAGGGTACGAGCAGTACTTC,CASNLSGRGYEQYF
.,TRBJ2-5,TRBV18,.,TGTGCCAGCTCACCATGGCCCGTGGAGACCCAGTACTTC,CASSPWPVETQYF
.,TRBJ2-7,TRBV21-1,.,TGTGCCAGCAGCCCACAGGGATCCTACGAGCAGTACTTC,CASSPQGSYEQYF
TRBD1,TRBJ1-2,TRBV30,.,TGTGCCTGGAGTGCACCCACCTCTTTAGGGACAGCTTTCTATGGCTACACCTTC,CAWSAPTSLGTAFYGYTF
.,TRBJ2-5,TRBV9,few,TGTGCCAGCAGCGTAGATGGAGGGACCCAGTACTTC,CASSVDGGTQYF
.,TRBJ2-5,TRBV6-6,.,TGTGCCAGCAGTTACTCGTTCGTTACTAGCACAGAGACCCAGTACTTC,CASSYSFVTSTETQYF
TRBD1,TRBJ2-7,TRBV2,.,TGTGCCAGCAGTGTCGACAGGGTCGGGGAGCAGTACTTC,CASSVDRVGEQYF
TRBD1,TRBJ1-2,TRBV7-2,few,TGTGCCAGGAGAACAGGGGACTATGGCTACACCTTC,CARRTGDYGYTF
.,TRBJ1-4,TRBV30,.,TGTGCCTGGAGTTCGACCGGGAGGGGAGAAAAACTGTTTTTT,CAWSSTGRGEKLFF
TRBD2,TRBJ2-5,TRBV28,.,TGTGCCAGCAGTACCCACCAGCGGGACGCGACCCAGTACTTC,CASSTHQRDATQYF
TRBD2,TRBJ2-2,TRBV27,.,TGTGCCAGCAGTCCGCGTAGCGGGACCGGGGAGCTGTTTTTT,CASSPRSGTGELFF
TRBD1,TRBJ2-5,TRBV9,.,TGTGCCAGCAGCGTACCAGGGGGAAAGACCCAGTACTTC,CASSVPGGKTQYF
.,TRBJ1-3,TRBV29-1,few,TGCAGCGTTGAAGAAGTCGGCAGGGAGGACACCATATATTTT,CSVEEVGREDTIYF
.,TRBJ2-3,TRBV29-1,.,TGCAGCGTTGTAGGGGGCACAGATACGCAGTATTTT,CSVVGGTDTQYF
.,TRBJ2-5,TRBV7-6,.,TGTGCCAGCAGCCGCGGTGGAGCGGGAGAGACCCAGTACTTC,CASSRGGAGETQYF
TRBD2,TRBJ2-1,TRBV29-1,.,TGCAGCGTTGGGGCAGCGGGAGGATTCTACAATGAGCAGTTCTTC,CSVGAAGGFYNEQFF
.,TRBJ2-3,TRBV18,few,TGTGCCAGCTCACCACCCAGCGGCACAGATACGCAGTATTTT,CASSPPSGTDTQYF
TRBD1,TRBJ1-5,TRBV30,.,TGTGCCTGCCACAGGGGAGGCGGTCAGCCCCAGCATTTT,CACHRGGGQPQHF
.,TRBJ2-2,TRBV9,few,TGTGCCAGCAGCGTGGGCCTTACCCCCGGGGAGCTGTTTTTT,CASSVGLTPGELFF
TRBD1,TRBJ2-1,TRBV27,.,TGTGCCAGCAGTTTATTAGGGACAGTATACAATGAGCAGTTCTTC,CASSLLGTVYNEQFF
.,TRBJ2-4,TRBV2,few,TGTGCCAGCAGTGAAGCGCTTGACAGGAAAAACATTCAGTACTTC,CASSEALDRKNIQYF
.,TRBJ1-2,TRBV5-4,.,TGTGCCAGCAGCTTGGAACGCCGACAGTTCTATGGCTACACCTTC,CASSLERRQFYGYTF
TRBD2,TRBJ2-1,TRBV2,.,TGTGCCAGCAGAGGACTAGCGGGAGGCAATGAGCAGTTCTTC,CASRGLAGGNEQFF
TRBD2,TRBJ2-3,TRBV5-1,few,TGCGCCAGCAGCTGGCGGGCTAGCGGGATTAGCACAGATACGCAGTATTTT,CASSWRASGISTDTQYF
.,TRBJ2-6,TRBV30,.,TGTGCCTGGAGTTCAATGGCCAACGTCCTGACTTTC,CAWSSMANVLTF
.,TRBJ2-1,TRBV5-1,few,TGCGCCAGCAGCGTCGGCGGACAGAGCTCCTACAATGAGCAGTTCTTC,CASSVGGQSSYNEQFF
TRBD1,TRBJ2-5,TRBV18,few,TGTGCCAGCTCACCGGGGACAGAAGAGACCCAGTACTTC,CASSPGTEETQYF
.,TRBJ2-5,TRBV20-1,.,TGCAGTGCTAGAGATCGGGGGACCCAGTACTTC,CSARDRGTQYF
.,TRBJ2-7,TRBV30,few,TGTGCCTGGAGTGTTGGACAAAGAGACGAGCAGTACTTC,CAWSVGQRDEQYF